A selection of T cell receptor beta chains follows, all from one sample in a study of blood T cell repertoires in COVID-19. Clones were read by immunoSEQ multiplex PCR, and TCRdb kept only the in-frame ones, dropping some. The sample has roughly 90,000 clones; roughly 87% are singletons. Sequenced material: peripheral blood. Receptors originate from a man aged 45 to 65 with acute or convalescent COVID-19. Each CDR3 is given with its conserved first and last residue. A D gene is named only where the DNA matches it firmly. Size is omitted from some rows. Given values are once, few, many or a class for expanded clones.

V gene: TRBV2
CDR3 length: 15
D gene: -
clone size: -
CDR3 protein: CASSETAGSIYEQYF

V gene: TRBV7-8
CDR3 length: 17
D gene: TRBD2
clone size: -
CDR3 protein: CASSGRTSGENTGELFF

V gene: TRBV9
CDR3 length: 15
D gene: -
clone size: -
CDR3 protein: CASSVAGGREDTQYF

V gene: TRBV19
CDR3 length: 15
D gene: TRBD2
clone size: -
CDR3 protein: CASSIVPGGEDTQYF

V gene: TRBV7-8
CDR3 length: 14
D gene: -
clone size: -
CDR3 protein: CASSSPRAGNTIYF

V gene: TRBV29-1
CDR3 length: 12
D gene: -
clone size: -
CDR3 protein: CSVVLSGNTIYF

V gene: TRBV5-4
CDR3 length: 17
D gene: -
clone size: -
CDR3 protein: CASSLNGGRAHNYGYTF

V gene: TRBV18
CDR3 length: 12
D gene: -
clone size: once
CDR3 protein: CASSPRGQPQHF

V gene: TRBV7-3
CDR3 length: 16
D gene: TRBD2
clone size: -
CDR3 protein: CASSPMGLANTGELFF

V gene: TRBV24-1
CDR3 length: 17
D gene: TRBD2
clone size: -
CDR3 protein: CATSGLAVTSNTGELFF

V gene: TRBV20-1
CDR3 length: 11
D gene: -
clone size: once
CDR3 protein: CSARDSYEQFF

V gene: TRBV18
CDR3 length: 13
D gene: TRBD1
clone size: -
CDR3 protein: CASSPDGQGDPYF

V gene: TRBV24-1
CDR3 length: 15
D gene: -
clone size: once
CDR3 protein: CATSDPRSGTGELFF